Below are 13 T cell receptor beta chains sequenced from a single sample in a study of blood T cell repertoires in COVID-19. The data were produced by immunoSEQ multiplex PCR, yet TCRdb's version contains in-frame clones alone and is incomplete. The table shows 150,000 to 200,000 clones, with 88% occurring only once. Source material: peripheral blood. The receptors were sampled from a woman in her 30s with acute or convalescent COVID-19.

The chain has TRBV23-1 and TRBJ1-5; D remains unclear. TRBV23-1 is an open reading frame whose function is uncertain. This CDR3 spans 14 amino acids. V gave up 5 bases and J gave up 9 bases, with 17 bases separating them. CDR3 nucleotide sequence: TGCGCCAGCAGTAACTTGGCAACCGAGCGGCCCCAGCATTTT. Its translation: CASSNLATERPQHF.

CDR3 sequence: CATSPGQGSGETQYF. The CDR3, as DNA: TGTGCCACCAGCCCGGGACAGGGGTCGGGGGAGACCCAGTACTTC. This rearrangement joins TRBV24-1 to TRBJ2-5, with 10 bases identical to TRBD1. The CDR3 loop spans 15 amino acids. Losses at the gene ends were 7 bases for V and 5 bases for J; bases not matched to a gene: 9. Germline loops: CDR1 KGHDR, CDR2 SFDVKD.

This clone was seen more than once but under ten times. CDR3 loop: CATSEGRDRGFEKLFF. CDR3 sequence (DNA): TGTGCCACCAGTGAAGGAAGGGACAGGGGATTTGAAAAACTGTTTTTT. This chain joins TRBV24-1 and TRBJ1-4; 10 positions match TRBD1. Germline lookup yields CDR1 KGHDR and CDR2 SFDVKD. The length of the CDR3 is 16 residues. Trimming took 4 bases from V and 7 from J; bases not matched to a gene: 8.

The V and J genes are TRBV15 and TRBJ1-2; weak D call: TRBD1 (5 bases). The CDR3 is 13 residues long. With 3 bases removed from V and 7 bases from J, the gap between germline ends came to 12 bases. Germline V gene sequence: CDR1 LNHNV, CDR2 YYDKDF (reference sequence). The CDR3 DNA reads TGTGCCACCAGCAGGGACAAAGAGTCTGGCTACACCTTC. It codes for CATSRDKESGYTF.

The V and J genes are TRBV18 and TRBJ2-7; D unresolved. Germline loops: CDR1 KGHSH, CDR2 LQKENI. V dropped 4 bases and J dropped 2 bases, with 15 bases sitting between them. CDR3 size: 15 residues. CDR3 DNA sequence: TGTGCCAGCTCACTCGGCGATACAGAAACCTACGAGCAGTACTTC. This encodes CASSLGDTETYEQYF. The full variable domain, completed using reference TRBV18 and TRBJ2-7, is NAGVMQNPRHLVRRRGQEARLRCSPMKGHSHVYWYRQLPEEGLKFMVYLQKENIIDESGMPKERFSAEFPKEGPSILRIQQVVRGDSAAYFCASSLGDTETYEQYFGPGTRLTVT.

The chain is built from TRBV3-1 (or the pseudogene TRBV3-2) and TRBJ2-1; the D is unclear. This CDR3 has 14 amino acids. V lost 2 bases to trimming and J lost 8 bases, with 13 bases between them. CDR1 is LGHDT and CDR2 is YNNKEL in the germline V gene (reference sequence). The CDR3 reads CASSQRRDNHEQFF. The CDR3, as DNA: TGTGCCAGCAGCCAAAGAAGAGATAATCATGAGCAGTTCTTC.

J is TRBJ2-7 and V is TRBV6-4; D is unresolved. V was cut by 7 bases and J by 2 bases, with 9 bases left in between. This CDR3 is 12 amino acids long. Germline CDR1 and CDR2: MRHNA and SNTAGT. The CDR3 loop is CASKRVPYEQYF. CDR3 coding DNA: TGTGCCAGCAAACGGGTCCCCTACGAGCAGTACTTC.

The table lists this clone with a count of one. The genes are TRBV14 and TRBJ2-5; perhaps TRBD2 as D (5 bases). V lost 4 bases to trimming and J lost 5 bases, with 8 bases between them. Germline V gives CDR1 SGHDN, CDR2 FVKESK. The CDR3 is made up of 12 amino acids. CDR3 nucleotide sequence: TGTGCCAGCAGCCCGAGAGGGGAGACCCAGTACTTC. This translates into CASSPRGETQYF.

The sample holds a few counts of this clone. The chain employs TRBV28 and TRBJ2-5; D gene unclear. This CDR3 region has 13 residues. Germline loops: CDR1 MDHEN, CDR2 SYDVKM. V was cut by 3 bases and J by 6 bases, with 11 bases left in between. CDR3 nucleotides: TGTGCCAGCAGTTTTTGGAGTGCAAAGACCCAGTACTTC. Translating gives CASSFWSAKTQYF.

The chain links TRBV12-5 to TRBJ2-1, with D possibly being TRBD2 (5 bases). The CDR3 is 17 amino acids. V was clipped by 0 bases and J by 3 bases, with 15 bases between them. The germline gives CDR1 LGHNT, CDR2 FRNRAP. CDR3 loop: CASGLVLSLAVYNEQFF. The CDR3 bases are TGTGCTAGTGGTTTGGTACTCTCTCTAGCCGTCTACAATGAGCAGTTCTTC.

The chain recombines TRBV25-1 with TRBJ2-7; a weak D match, TRBD2 (5 bases). The CDR3 runs 11 residues. Trimming shortened V by 6 bases and J by 4 bases, and 7 bases separated the two germline ends. Germline V CDR1 and CDR2: MGHDK, SYGVNS. This CDR3 is CASSSGYEQYF. The CDR3 DNA follows: TGTGCCAGCAGCTCGGGGTACGAGCAGTACTTC.

The chain links TRBV6-6 to TRBJ2-1, with D maybe TRBD2 (6 bases). The CDR3 extends over 14 amino acids. The germline CDR1 and CDR2 sequences are MNHNY and SVGAGI (reference sequence). Trimming removed 0 bases from V and 7 bases from J, with 10 bases in between. The CDR3 nucleotides are TGTGCCAGCAGTTACTCTGCGGGGCGGAATGAGCAGTTCTTC. Translating gives CASSYSAGRNEQFF.

V and J are TRBV5-1 and TRBJ2-7; possibly TRBD2 for D (5 bases). Trimming took off 0 bases at V and 0 bases at J, with 13 bases between the two ends. CDR1 SGHRS and CDR2 YFSETQ come from the germline V gene. The CDR3 runs to 16 residues. Here the CDR3 DNA reads TGCGCCAGCAGCTTGGACTCCTCCGCGGGCTCCTACGAGCAGTACTTC. It is translated as CASSLDSSAGSYEQYF.